The present T cell receptor beta chain was sequenced within a study of cytomegalovirus exposure and HLA in healthy donors. Worth noting for this clone: Its antigen is unknown. A read error may account for a junction end that differs from germline.

Study-wide results and caveats: For TCR beta chains, V- and J-gene trimming was later linked to a missense DCLRE1C variant. Cytomegalovirus-associated status was assigned to 150 or so TCR beta chains.

The CDR3 is made up of 14 amino acids. CDR1 is SGHNT and CDR2 is YYREEE in the germline V gene (reference sequence). Use of 60 Vbeta and 13 Jbeta primers characterized the PCR. The assay was immunoSEQ multiplex PCR, and TCRdb's table has in-frame clones only and misses some. The sample holds some 170,000 clones, 75% to 80% seen once. Sequenced input: PBMCs. The genes are TRBV5-4 and TRBJ2-6; TRBD1 is a possible D gene (5 bases). The sequence was obtained from a man aged 35 to 55 in good health and CMV-seropositive. The CDR3 DNA follows: TGTGCCAGCAGCCCGAGGTCTGGGGCCAACGGCCTGACTTTC. Protein: CASSPRSGANGLTF.